Listed here is a single T cell receptor beta chain. In this sample, this clonotype turned up many times. No antigen is known for it. The record has no base qualities; no much larger clone is one base away. This sample is drawn from a study of Graves' ophthalmopathy and Graves' hyperthyroidism (dated by TCRdb to the late 2010s). Study-wide context: Peripheral blood was collected at initial diagnosis, prior to any treatment. TCR beta repertoire signatures were used to distinguish Graves' ophthalmopathy from Graves' hyperthyroidism and to predict progression to ophthalmopathy. In total, 135 blood samples were TCR-sequenced: 43 ophthalmopathy, 80 or so hyperthyroidism and approximately 17 hyperthyroidism-to-ophthalmopathy patients. To explore V-J signatures distinguishing ophthalmopathy from hyperthyroidism, a discovery set of about a hundred patients (fewer than 45 ophthalmopathy, some 57 stable hyperthyroidism) was enrolled. An independent validation cohort was composed of some 18 hyperthyroidism patients and about 17 patients who later progressed from hyperthyroidism to ophthalmopathy. In roughly six hyperthyroidism patients, the T-cell repertoires found in thyroid tissue were compared with those found in blood. Following sample collection, hyperthyroidism patients were given methimazole at a starting dose of 30 mg daily, and ophthalmopathy patients were given high-dose intravenous methylprednisolone. The roughly 94 discovery patients were randomly split 7:3 into training and test sets.

For repertoire sequencing, the TCR beta CDR3 regions were amplified from RNA transcripts. The first round of RT-PCR was done with HTBI primers and the Qiagen OneStep RT-PCR kit, and was followed by a second round of multiplex PCR, then size selection and purification. Sequencing of the libraries was carried out on an Illumina HiSeq2000 in paired-end mode with 100 bp reads. The authors' pipeline ran thus. SOAPnuke was used to process the reads, throwing out any read that had adapters, had uncalled bases, had a mean Phred below 15, or lacked an exact constant-primer or identifier match. COPE v1.2.5 was used to merge the high-quality paired reads. Clonotypes were defined as unique nucleotide sequences and were aligned to IMGT TRB V, D and J references using MiTCR v1.1. The analysis was limited to V-J combinations with a frequency above 0.0001, which together covered roughly 99% of the repertoires. For each V-J combination, a TCR clonal expansion and chaos score was defined as F50 clonal expansion divided by the chaos observed in the TCRdist matrix. Welch's t-statistics and random forest were used to narrow the features down to over ten V-J combinations, which were then fed into a naive Bayes classifier. The Morisita-Horn index was used to measure how similar the thyroid and blood repertoires were. TCRdb itself trimmed the public reads at Q25 with fastp, ran MiXCR and retained productive beta chains. Each CDR3 protein appears once, grouped with its most common genes and DNA. The V and J calls follow TCRdb's processing rather than the paper's. The sample yields hundreds of thousands of distinct CDR3 sequences; over 20% were counted once. The ten biggest clones cover about 6.6% of the sample.

At the junction V is shortened by 3 bases and J by 9 bases, with 12 bases in between. The CDR3 sequence holds 13 residues, the cysteine and phenylalanine included. Just the 39-base CDR3 DNA is kept, in frame starting at base 1. Via the germline V gene, CDR1 is SNHLY and CDR2 FYNNEI. Hyperthyroidism was defined as stable when no progression to ophthalmopathy occurred within 18 months of follow-up. The hyperthyroidism patients were 18 to 65 years old and newly diagnosed, with a disease duration of less than 2 months. Patients were excluded if they had other autoimmune diseases, uncontrolled infections, pregnancy or lactation. Clinical symptoms, serum thyroxine, TRAb, thyroid ultrasound and orbital computed tomography formed the basis of the diagnosis. PBMCs were isolated from 7.5 to 10 ml of fresh peripheral blood by Ficoll-Paque density gradient centrifugation. Total RNA was extracted with Trizol reagent and quality-checked on an Agilent 2100 Bioanalyzer.

On the study overall, not on this receptor specifically: In validation, the model predicted ophthalmopathy progression with more than 55% sensitivity and about 77% specificity; some 13 predicted patients were CT-confirmed with GO in a median of approximately six months. No statistical method was used to predetermine the sample size, and group allocation was not hidden from the investigators. In cross-validation, the 13-signature model distinguished ophthalmopathy from stable hyperthyroidism with around 86% sensitivity and approximately 81% specificity, while in the test set the corresponding values were about 80% and 75%. Most of the expanded thyroid clonotypes with a frequency above 0.001 were also detected in blood, and it was suggested that the thyroid immune response may be reflected by blood repertoires.

In this chain, TRBV2 is recombined with TRBJ1-5; no confident D gene assignment can be made. The clonotype comes from a young woman with stable Graves' hyperthyroidism. Some clones in this sample may be carry-over from other donors' samples. Donor details come from another sample of the same person, matched by shared clones. Sequences were obtained from peripheral blood. CDR3 region: CASSDEGGRPQHF. The DNA is TGTGCCAGCAGTGATGAAGGCGGGAGGCCCCAGCATTTT.